This passage covers 28 T cell receptor beta chains from one sample sequenced in a study of blood T cells in healthy people across ages. Alongside a J-beta primer mix, a sample-barcoded 5' primer served in a second PCR lasting roughly 7 to 12 cycles. TCRdb reanalysed the 5' RACE reads using MiXCR and keeps one entry per CDR3 protein. The sample has 600,000 to 900,000 distinct CDR3 sequences; around 25% are singletons. A further study also used this sample, focusing on T cells of mothers and their children.

The sample taken for sequencing was blood. These receptor sequences come from a boy aged 5-17 years in good health.

The J gene is TRBJ1-1, the V gene TRBV28; 7 positions agree with TRBD1. The CDR3 consists of 13 residues. CDR1 and CDR2 from the germline V gene are MDHEN and SYDVKM. The junction had 7 bases not matched to a gene; V was cut back by 6 bases and J by 6 bases. The CDR3 loop reads CASRAGQASEAFF. CDR3 in DNA: TGTGCCAGCAGGGCAGGACAGGCGTCTGAAGCTTTCTTT.

This clonotype was counted only a few times. The gene calls are TRBV5-6 and TRBJ1-1, with 8 positions matching TRBD1. V gave up 4 bases and J gave up 6 bases; unmatched junction bases: 14. The length of the CDR3 is 16 residues. The germline CDR1 and CDR2 sequences are SGHDT and YYEEEE. CDR3: CASSPYGGQVDPEAFF. CDR3 bases: TGTGCCAGCAGCCCCTACGGGGGACAGGTCGACCCTGAAGCTTTCTTT.

This clonotype was observed a few times. This chain uses TRBV29-1 with TRBJ1-2; no clear D. Per germline, CDR1 SQVTM and CDR2 ANQGSEA. The CDR3 extends over 10 amino acids. Trimming stripped 6 bases from V and 7 bases from J, with 9 bases between. This CDR3 is CSVGGGGYTF. The CDR3 coding sequence is TGCAGCGTGGGTGGTGGTGGCTACACCTTC.

This clonotype occurred a few times. The rearrangement uses TRBV9 and TRBJ1-3, with D possibly being TRBD1 (5 bases). This CDR3 contains 13 residues. Germline V lookup: CDR1 SGDLS, CDR2 YYNGEE. Trimming pared 3 bases from V and 9 bases from J, leaving 13 bases between. This CDR3 is CASSGDGISTIYF. CDR3 coding DNA: TGTGCCAGCAGCGGGGACGGCATCTCCACCATATATTTT.

The chain is built from TRBV4-1 and TRBJ2-5; D is tentatively TRBD1 or TRBD2 (5 bases each). V lost 4 bases and J lost 5, with 14 bases in between. The CDR3 loop spans 14 amino acids. Germline CDR1 is MGHRA and CDR2 is YSYEKL. The CDR3: CASSPTPGTETQYF. The DNA of the CDR3 is TGCGCCAGCAGCCCCACTCCGGGGACGGAGACCCAGTACTTC.

This clonotype has only a few counts. This rearrangement joins TRBV20-1 to TRBJ2-5, with D tentatively TRBD1 (6 bases). CDR1 is DFQATT and CDR2 is SNEGSKA in the germline V gene (reference sequence). CDR3 size: 12 residues. The germline V and J ends were trimmed by 6 bases and 4 bases, with 12 bases remaining between them. In DNA form, the CDR3 reads TGCAGTGCAATCCCCAGGGGAGAGACCCAGTACTTC. Its protein product is CSAIPRGETQYF.

A few counts support this clonotype. V gene TRBV12-5 combines with J gene TRBJ1-1; D might be TRBD1 (6 bases). Germline assignment: CDR1 LGHNT and CDR2 FRNRAP. The ends were cut back, 0 bases at V and 1 base at J, with 12 bases in the middle. CDR3 length equals 16 residues. This CDR3 is CASGLVHRDPNTEAFF. Here the CDR3 DNA reads TGTGCTAGTGGTTTGGTCCACAGGGACCCGAACACTGAAGCTTTCTTT.

This rearrangement joins TRBV6-6 to TRBJ1-4; D gene unclear. The V end was cut by 5 bases, the J end by 4 bases, with 17 bases between. Germline CDR1 MNHNY, CDR2 SVGAGI (reference sequence). The CDR3 spans 16 residues. This CDR3 reads CASSLRAFLSNEKLFF. CDR3 bases: TGTGCCAGCAGTCTCCGGGCCTTCCTCAGTAATGAAAAACTGTTTTTT.

The chain links TRBV10-3 to TRBJ2-1; 8 bases fit TRBD2. Germline V gene sequence: CDR1 ENHRY, CDR2 SYGVKD. The J segment lost 5 bases and the V segment lost 5 bases, leaving 8 bases of the junction unmatched. The CDR3 runs to 15 residues. The CDR3 region has the DNA TGTGCCATCAGTTACGGGGGGGCGGCTAACAATGAGCAGTTCTTC. Amino acid sequence: CAISYGGAANNEQFF.

This clonotype was counted only a few times. V gene TRBV12-3 or TRBV12-4 combines with J gene TRBJ2-1, with D perhaps being TRBD1 or TRBD2 (6 bases each). V was trimmed by 0 bases and J by 12 bases, leaving 18 bases between them. The CDR3 length is 15 residues. The CDR3 sequence: CASSLAGGRSVWQFF. CDR3 sequence (DNA): TGTGCCAGCAGTTTAGCGGGGGGCCGGTCTGTGTGGCAGTTCTTC.

The rearrangement links TRBV12-3 or TRBV12-4 to TRBJ1-1; D gene uncertain. The length of the CDR3 is 14 residues. V lost 7 bases to trimming and J lost 5 bases, with 17 bases between them. CDR3 sequence reads: CASTSPGRQTEAFF. The CDR3 coding sequence is TGTGCCAGCACATCTCCGGGCAGGCAAACTGAAGCTTTCTTT.

The chain links TRBV7-8 to TRBJ2-4, with 10 bases identical to TRBD1. Germline V gene lookup returns CDR1 SGHVS and CDR2 FQNEAQ. The CDR3 has 19 amino acids. Trimming at V came to 1 base and at J to 0 bases, leaving 9 bases not matched to a gene. CDR3 in amino acids: CASSLGLGGTGEAKNIQYF. DNA for the CDR3: TGTGCCAGCAGCTTAGGCCTCGGCGGGACAGGGGAAGCCAAAAACATTCAGTACTTC.

The rearrangement uses TRBV6-6 and TRBJ1-6, with D unclear. Germline CDR1 MNHNY, CDR2 SVGAGI (reference sequence). CDR3 length equals 15 residues. Between the trimmed V and J ends, which lost 7 bases and 0 bases, there was a span of 10 bases. The CDR3 nucleotides are TGTGCCAGCACCCCATGGAGCTCCTATAATTCACCCCTCCACTTT. Protein product: CASTPWSSYNSPLHF.

The chain recombines TRBV10-3 with TRBJ1-1; no firm D call. V was clipped by 3 bases and J by 2 bases, with 4 bases between them. Per the germline V gene, CDR1 is ENHRY and CDR2 is SYGVKD. The CDR3 covers 12 residues. CDR3 loop: CAISDRNTEAFF. The CDR3 DNA sequence: TGTGCCATCAGTGATAGAAACACTGAAGCTTTCTTT.

This clonotype appeared a few times. The junction shows a germline mismatch at one end, possibly a read error. CDR3 loop: CTSSPGLAVIAKNIQYF. The CDR3 bases are TGTACCAGCAGTCCGGGACTAGCGGTGATAGCCAAAAACATTCAGTACTTC. V usage is TRBV6-2 or TRBV6-3 and J usage is TRBJ2-4, with 11 nucleotides matching TRBD2. The CDR3 sequence is 17 residues long. CDR1 is MNHEY and CDR2 is SVGEGT in the germline V gene.

This clonotype has a handful of counts. This chain connects TRBV29-1 to TRBJ2-5, with a tentative D call TRBD2 (6 bases). The CDR3 has 14 amino acids. V was trimmed by 7 bases and J by 4 bases, leaving 19 bases between them. The germline gives CDR1 SQVTM, CDR2 ANQGSEA. The CDR3 sequence: CSGSPASEGETQYF. The CDR3 DNA reads as TGCAGCGGGTCTCCGGCCTCGGAGGGAGAGACCCAGTACTTC.

This clonotype was picked up many times. Sequence at one end of the junction differs from germline and may be a read error. The V and J genes are TRBV5-1 and TRBJ1-5; no definite D call. This CDR3 has 15 residues. CDR1 is SGHRS, CDR2 YFSETQ, per germline. In DNA, the CDR3 is TGTGCCAGCAGCTTGGGCGGGAATAGCAATCAGCCCCAGCATTTT. It encodes CASSLGGNSNQPQHF.

This clonotype has a handful of counts. Compared with germline, one end of the junction differs, possibly owing to a read error. J is TRBJ2-6 and V is TRBV12-3 or TRBV12-4, with D maybe TRBD2 (7 bases). The CDR3 has 18 residues. The CDR3: CASSFSYGGLSGASVLTF. CDR3 DNA sequence: TGTGCCAGCAGTTTTTCCTACGGGGGGCTGTCGGGGGCCAGCGTCCTGACTTTC.

This clonotype was recorded a few times. The V call is TRBV20-1, the J call TRBJ2-1; D not certain. The CDR3 runs 15 residues. CDR1 is DFQATT, CDR2 SNEGSKA, per germline (reference sequence). Trimming removed 0 bases from V and 0 bases from J, with 9 bases in between. CDR3 coding DNA: TGCAGTGCTAGAGATCGGTCCCTCTCCTACAATGAGCAGTTCTTC. It translates to CSARDRSLSYNEQFF.

As concerns this clonotype: A read error may produce the germline difference seen at one junction end. The gene calls are TRBV24-1 and TRBJ2-2; the D gene could be TRBD1 or TRBD2 (5 bases each). The V gene's germline CDR1 is KGHDR and CDR2 SFDVKD. The CDR3 is 16 amino acids. In nucleotides, the CDR3 is TGTGCCACCAGTGATCCGGGACGGTCTGACACCGGGGAGTTGTTTTTT. Its translation is CATSDPGRSDTGELFF.

This chain joins TRBV5-1 and TRBJ1-2; D remains ambiguous. Trimming cost V 4 bases and J 7 bases, with 11 bases left between them. The V gene's germline CDR1 is SGHRS and CDR2 YFSETQ. The CDR3 runs 12 residues. CDR3 protein: CASSPHSGGYTF. The CDR3, as DNA: TGCGCCAGCAGCCCTCACTCTGGTGGCTACACCTTC. The full variable domain, its missing parts supplied by reference TRBV5-1 and TRBJ1-2, is KAGVTQTPRYLIKTRGQQVTLSCSPISGHRSVSWYQQTPGQGLQFLFEYFSETQRNKGNFPGRFSGRQFSNSRSEMNVSTLELGDSALYLCASSPHSGGYTFGSGTRLTVV.

As concerns this clonotype: The germline gene is not matched at one end of the junction; a read error may be the cause. This chain connects TRBV11-2 to TRBJ1-2; D might be TRBD1 (6 bases). Germline-derived CDR1 and CDR2 are SGHAT and FQNNGV. This CDR3 has 15 residues. CDR3 amino acids: CASSLGTTTNYGYTF. The CDR3 DNA follows: TGCGCCAGCAGCCTCGGGACAACCACTAACTATGGCTACACCTTC. The full variable domain, rest sourced from reference TRBV11-2 and TRBJ1-2, is EAGVAQSPRYKIIEKRQSVAFWCNPISGHATLYWYQQILGQGPKLLIQFQNNGVVDDSQLPKDRFSAERLKGVDSTLKIQPAKLEDSAVYLCASSLGTTTNYGYTFGSGTRLTVV.

This rearrangement joins TRBV10-3 to TRBJ2-2, with 7 bases matching TRBD1. Germline CDR1 is ENHRY and CDR2 is SYGVKD. The CDR3 spans 15 residues. V was clipped by 5 bases and J by 0 bases; unmatched bases: 3. This chain's CDR3 is CAISRDSANTGELFF. In DNA, the CDR3 is TGTGCCATCAGTCGGGACAGCGCGAACACCGGGGAGCTGTTTTTT.

This clonotype was seen a handful of times. The chain combines TRBV20-1 with TRBJ1-2; 8 bases line up with TRBD1. The CDR3 contains 13 residues. Germline loops: CDR1 DFQATT, CDR2 SNEGSKA (reference sequence). After removal of 4 bases from V and 6 bases from J, the junction contained 7 bases not matched to a gene. The chain's CDR3 is CSAIQDRVDGYTF. The CDR3 region has the DNA TGCAGTGCTATCCAGGACAGGGTCGATGGCTACACCTTC.

The CDR3 sequence is CASSLGLGSGANVLTF. In nucleotides, the CDR3 is TGTGCCAGCAGTTTAGGCCTGGGCTCTGGGGCCAACGTCCTGACTTTC. This chain joins TRBV12-3 or TRBV12-4 and TRBJ2-6; D is ambiguous. The CDR3 covers 16 residues. Trimming cost V 1 base and J 0 bases, with 7 bases left between them.

A few counts support this clonotype. The V call is TRBV28, the J call TRBJ1-5; 9 nucleotides align to TRBD1. CDR1 is MDHEN, CDR2 SYDVKM, per germline. The CDR3 totals 15 residues. J was trimmed by 4 bases and V by 5 bases; bases with no gene match: 6. CDR3 in amino acids: CASSNRDRVNQPQHF. The CDR3 coding sequence is TGTGCCAGCAGTAACCGGGACAGGGTTAATCAGCCCCAGCATTTT.

This clonotype was counted between two and nine times. The rearrangement uses TRBV6-1 and TRBJ2-7; the match to TRBD2 covers 9 bases. V gave up 7 bases and J gave up 2 bases; unmatched junction bases: 9. CDR1 is MNHNS and CDR2 is SASEGT in the germline V gene. The CDR3 extends over 15 amino acids. Here the CDR3 DNA reads TGTGCCAGCAAAACGACTAGCGGTGATACCTACGAGCAGTACTTC. It codes for CASKTTSGDTYEQYF.

A note on this clonotype: Germline and junction disagree at one end, which may indicate a read error. V gene TRBV20-1 combines with J gene TRBJ2-5; D is undetermined. CDR1 and CDR2 (germline): DFQATT, SNEGSKA (reference sequence). The length of the CDR3 is 12 residues. CDR3 amino acids: CSARPSVETQYF. The CDR3 DNA is TGCAGCGCTAGGCCAAGTGTGGAGACCCAGTACTTC.